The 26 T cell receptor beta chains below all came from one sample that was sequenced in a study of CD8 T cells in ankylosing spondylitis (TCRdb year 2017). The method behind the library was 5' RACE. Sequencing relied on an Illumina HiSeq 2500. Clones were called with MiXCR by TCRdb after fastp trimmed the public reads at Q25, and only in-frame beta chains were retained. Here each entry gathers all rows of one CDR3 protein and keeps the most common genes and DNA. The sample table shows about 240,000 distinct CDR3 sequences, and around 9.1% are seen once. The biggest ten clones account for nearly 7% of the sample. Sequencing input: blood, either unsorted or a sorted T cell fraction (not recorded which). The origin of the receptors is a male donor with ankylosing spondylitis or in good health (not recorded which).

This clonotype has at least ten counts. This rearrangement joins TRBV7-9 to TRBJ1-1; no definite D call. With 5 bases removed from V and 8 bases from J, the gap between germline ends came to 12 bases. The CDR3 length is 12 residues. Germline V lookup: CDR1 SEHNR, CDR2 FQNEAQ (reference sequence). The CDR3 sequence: CASSPDPREAFF. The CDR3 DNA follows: TGTGCCAGCAGCCCGGATCCCCGGGAAGCTTTCTTT.

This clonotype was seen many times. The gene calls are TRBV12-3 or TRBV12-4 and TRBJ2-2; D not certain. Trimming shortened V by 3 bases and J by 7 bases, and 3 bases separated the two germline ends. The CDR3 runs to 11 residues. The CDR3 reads CASSFLGELFF. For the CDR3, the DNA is TGTGCCAGCAGTTTCCTCGGGGAGCTGTTTTTT.

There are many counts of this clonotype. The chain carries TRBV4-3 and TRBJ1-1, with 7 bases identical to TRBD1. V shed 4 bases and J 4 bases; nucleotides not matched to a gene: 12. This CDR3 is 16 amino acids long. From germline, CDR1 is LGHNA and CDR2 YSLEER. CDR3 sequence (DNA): TGCGCCAGCAGCCTAGGGACAGCGACTGTGGGCACTGAAGCTTTCTTT. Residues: CASSLGTATVGTEAFF.

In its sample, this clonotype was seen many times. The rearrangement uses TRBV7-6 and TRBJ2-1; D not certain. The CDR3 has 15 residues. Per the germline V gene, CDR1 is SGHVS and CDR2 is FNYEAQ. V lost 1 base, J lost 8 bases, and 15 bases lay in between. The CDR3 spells CASSLGGSRLDEQFF. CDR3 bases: TGTGCCAGCAGCTTAGGGGGTTCAAGATTGGATGAGCAGTTCTTC.

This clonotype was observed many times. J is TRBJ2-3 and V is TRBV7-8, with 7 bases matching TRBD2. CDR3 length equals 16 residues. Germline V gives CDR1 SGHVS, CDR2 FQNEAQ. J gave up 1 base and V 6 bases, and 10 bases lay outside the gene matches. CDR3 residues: CASRPATSRGTDTQYF. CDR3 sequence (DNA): TGTGCCAGCAGACCCGCGACTAGCAGGGGCACAGATACGCAGTATTTT.

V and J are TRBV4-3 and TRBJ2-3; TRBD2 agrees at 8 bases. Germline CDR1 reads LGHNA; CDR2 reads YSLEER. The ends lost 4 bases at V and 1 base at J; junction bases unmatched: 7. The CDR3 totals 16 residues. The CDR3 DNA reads TGCGCCAGCAGCCCCACGGGGGGGATTGGCACAGATACGCAGTATTTT. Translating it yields CASSPTGGIGTDTQYF.

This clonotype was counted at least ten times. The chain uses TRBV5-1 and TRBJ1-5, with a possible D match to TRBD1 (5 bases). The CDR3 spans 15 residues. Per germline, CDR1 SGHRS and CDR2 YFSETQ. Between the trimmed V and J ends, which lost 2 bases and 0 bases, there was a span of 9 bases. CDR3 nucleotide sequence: TGCGCCAGCAGCTTCGGGACGGATAGCAATCAGCCCCAGCATTTT. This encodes CASSFGTDSNQPQHF.

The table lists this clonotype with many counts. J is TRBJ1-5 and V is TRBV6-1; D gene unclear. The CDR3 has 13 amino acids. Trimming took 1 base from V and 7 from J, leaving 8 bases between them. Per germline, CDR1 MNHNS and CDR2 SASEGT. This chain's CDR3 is CASSEDHSQPQHF. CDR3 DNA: TGTGCCAGCAGTGAAGACCACAGCCAGCCCCAGCATTTT.

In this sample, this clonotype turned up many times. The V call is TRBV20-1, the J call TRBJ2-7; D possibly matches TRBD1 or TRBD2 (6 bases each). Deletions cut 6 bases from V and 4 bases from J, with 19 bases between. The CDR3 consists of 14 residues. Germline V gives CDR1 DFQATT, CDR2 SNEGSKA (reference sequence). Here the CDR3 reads CSAAQGTAKYEQYF. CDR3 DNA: TGCAGTGCCGCTCAGGGGACTGCGAAGTACGAGCAGTACTTC.

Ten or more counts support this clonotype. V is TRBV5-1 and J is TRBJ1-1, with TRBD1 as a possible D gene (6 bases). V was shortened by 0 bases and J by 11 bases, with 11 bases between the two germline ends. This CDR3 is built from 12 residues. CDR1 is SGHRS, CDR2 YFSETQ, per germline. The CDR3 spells CASSLEGGAAFF. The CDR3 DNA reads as TGCGCCAGCAGCTTGGAGGGGGGAGCGGCTTTCTTT.

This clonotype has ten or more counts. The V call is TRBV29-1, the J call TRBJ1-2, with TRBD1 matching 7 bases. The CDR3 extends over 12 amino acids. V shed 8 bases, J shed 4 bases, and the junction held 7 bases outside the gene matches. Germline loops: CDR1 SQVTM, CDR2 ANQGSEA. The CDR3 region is CSPGTALYGYTF. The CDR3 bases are TGCAGCCCTGGGACAGCCCTCTATGGCTACACCTTC.

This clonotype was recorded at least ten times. In DNA form, the CDR3 reads TGTGCCAGCAGCCCCCGTCCAGAACGTCTCTATGGCTACACCTTC. Translating gives CASSPRPERLYGYTF. The V call is TRBV3-1, the J call TRBJ1-2; unclear D gene. V was cut by 4 bases and J by 4 bases, with 16 bases left in between. The CDR3 sequence is 15 residues long. CDR1 is LGHDT and CDR2 is YNNKEL in the germline V gene (reference sequence).

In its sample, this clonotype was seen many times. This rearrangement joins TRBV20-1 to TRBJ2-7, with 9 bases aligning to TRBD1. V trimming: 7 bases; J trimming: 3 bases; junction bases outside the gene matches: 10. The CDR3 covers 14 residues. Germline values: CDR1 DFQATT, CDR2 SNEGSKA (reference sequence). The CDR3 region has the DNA TGCAGTGTTACCACGGACAGGGGTAGCTACGAGCAGTACTTC. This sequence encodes CSVTTDRGSYEQYF.

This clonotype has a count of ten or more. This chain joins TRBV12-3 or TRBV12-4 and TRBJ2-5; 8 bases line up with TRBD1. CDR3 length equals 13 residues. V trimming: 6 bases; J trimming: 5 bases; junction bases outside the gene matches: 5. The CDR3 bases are TGTGCCAGCAGGCGACAGGGGCTGGAGACCCAGTACTTC. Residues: CASRRQGLETQYF.

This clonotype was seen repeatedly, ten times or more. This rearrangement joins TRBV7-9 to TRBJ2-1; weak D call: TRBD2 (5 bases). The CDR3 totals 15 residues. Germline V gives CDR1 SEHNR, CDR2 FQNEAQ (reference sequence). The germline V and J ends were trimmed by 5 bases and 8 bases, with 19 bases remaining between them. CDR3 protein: CASSKRTSQSDEQFF. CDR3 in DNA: TGTGCCAGCAGCAAGCGGACCTCTCAGTCCGATGAGCAGTTCTTC.

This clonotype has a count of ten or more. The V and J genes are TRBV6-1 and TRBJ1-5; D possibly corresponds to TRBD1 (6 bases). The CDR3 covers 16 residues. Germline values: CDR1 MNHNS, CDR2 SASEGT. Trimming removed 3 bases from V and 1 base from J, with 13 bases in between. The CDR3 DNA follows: TGTGCCAGCAGTGAGTCGACAGGAGTAAGCAATCAGCCCCAGCATTTT. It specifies CASSESTGVSNQPQHF.

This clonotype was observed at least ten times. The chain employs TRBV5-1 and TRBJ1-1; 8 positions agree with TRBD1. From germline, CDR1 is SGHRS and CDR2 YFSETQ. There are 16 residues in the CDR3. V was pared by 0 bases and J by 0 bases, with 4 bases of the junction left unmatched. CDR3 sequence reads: CASSLDPGQVNTEAFF. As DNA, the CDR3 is TGCGCCAGCAGCTTGGACCCGGGACAGGTGAACACTGAAGCTTTCTTT.

Here the CDR3 reads CASSEVTGAAGNEQFF. For the CDR3, the DNA is TGTGCCAGCAGTGAGGTGACAGGGGCGGCGGGCAATGAGCAGTTCTTC. This chain joins TRBV6-1 and TRBJ2-1; TRBD1 aligns across 8 bases. This CDR3 region has 16 residues. Germline values: CDR1 MNHNS, CDR2 SASEGT. The trim removed 3 bases at V and 6 bases at J, leaving 10 bases unmatched.

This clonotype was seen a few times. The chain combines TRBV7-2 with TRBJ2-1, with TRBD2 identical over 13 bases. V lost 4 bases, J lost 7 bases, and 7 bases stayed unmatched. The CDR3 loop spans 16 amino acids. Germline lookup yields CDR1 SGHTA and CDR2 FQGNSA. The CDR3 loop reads CASSSSLLAGGNEQFF. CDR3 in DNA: TGTGCCAGCAGCTCATCCTTACTAGCGGGAGGGAATGAGCAGTTCTTC.

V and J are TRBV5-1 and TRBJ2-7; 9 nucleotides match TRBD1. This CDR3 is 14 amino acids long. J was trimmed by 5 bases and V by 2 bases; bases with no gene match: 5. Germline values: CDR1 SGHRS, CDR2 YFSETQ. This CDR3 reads CASSFWTGANEQYF. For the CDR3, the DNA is TGCGCCAGCAGCTTTTGGACAGGGGCGAACGAGCAGTACTTC.

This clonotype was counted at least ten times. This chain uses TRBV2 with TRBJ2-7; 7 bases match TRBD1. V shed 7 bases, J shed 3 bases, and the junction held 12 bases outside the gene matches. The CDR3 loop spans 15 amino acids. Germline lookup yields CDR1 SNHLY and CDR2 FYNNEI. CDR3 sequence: CASKKDRVQNYEQYF. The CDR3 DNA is TGTGCCAGCAAAAAAGACAGGGTCCAGAACTACGAGCAGTACTTC.

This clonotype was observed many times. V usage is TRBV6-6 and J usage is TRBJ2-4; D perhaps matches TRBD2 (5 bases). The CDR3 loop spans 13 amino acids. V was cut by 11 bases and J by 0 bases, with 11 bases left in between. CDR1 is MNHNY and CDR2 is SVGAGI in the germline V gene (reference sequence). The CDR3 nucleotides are TGTGCCGCGGCGGAGGCAGCCAAAAACATTCAGTACTTC. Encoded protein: CAAAEAAKNIQYF.

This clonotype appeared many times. The CDR3 DNA reads as TGCAGTGCTCTCGCGGGACAGGGGGTTCAGCCCCAGCATTTT. Protein: CSALAGQGVQPQHF. This chain connects TRBV20-1 to TRBJ1-5; 11 positions match TRBD1. CDR3 length: 14 amino acids. Germline trimming cut 5 bases from V and 6 bases from J; bases unmatched to any gene: 6. Germline CDR1 is DFQATT and CDR2 is SNEGSKA (reference sequence).

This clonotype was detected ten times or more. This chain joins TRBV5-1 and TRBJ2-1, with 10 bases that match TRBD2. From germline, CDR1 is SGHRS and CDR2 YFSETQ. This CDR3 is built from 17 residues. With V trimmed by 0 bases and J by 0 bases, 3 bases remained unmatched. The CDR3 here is CASSLAPSGSSYNEQFF. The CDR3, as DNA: TGCGCCAGCAGCTTGGCGCCTAGCGGGAGCTCCTACAATGAGCAGTTCTTC.

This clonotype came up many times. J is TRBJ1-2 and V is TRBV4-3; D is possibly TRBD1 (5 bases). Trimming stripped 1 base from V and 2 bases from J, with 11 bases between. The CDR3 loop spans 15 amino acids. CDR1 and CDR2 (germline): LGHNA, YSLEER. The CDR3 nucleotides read TGCGCCAGCAGCCAAGGCCGGACACAGAACTATGGCTACACCTTC. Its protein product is CASSQGRTQNYGYTF.

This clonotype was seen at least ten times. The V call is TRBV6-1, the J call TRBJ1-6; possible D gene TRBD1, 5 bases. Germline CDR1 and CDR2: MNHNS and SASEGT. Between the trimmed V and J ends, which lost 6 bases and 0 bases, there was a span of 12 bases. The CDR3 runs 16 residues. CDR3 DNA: TGTGCCAGCAGGCCCGACAGATCCTCCTATAATTCACCCCTCCACTTT. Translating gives CASRPDRSSYNSPLHF.